This entry lists 10 T cell receptor beta chains sequenced from one sample in a study of blood T cells in healthy people across ages. The second PCR ran about 6 to 12 cycles with a sample-barcoded 5' primer and J-beta primers. TCRdb recomputed calls from the 5' RACE reads with MiXCR, one row per CDR3 protein. The sample includes 600,000 to 800,000 distinct CDR3 sequences, roughly half of them seen just once. The specimen was blood. These receptors were collected from an elderly woman in good health.

This clonotype was observed at least ten times. The chain employs TRBV7-9 and TRBJ2-7, with D tentatively TRBD1 (6 bases). Germline V gives CDR1 SEHNR, CDR2 FQNEAQ (reference sequence). V was shortened by 2 bases and J by 7 bases, with 9 bases between the two germline ends. The CDR3 covers 12 residues. The CDR3 nucleotides read TGTGCCAGCAGCTTAACAGGGAATGAGCAGTACTTC. This sequence encodes CASSLTGNEQYF.

A note on this clonotype: This may stem from a read error, because a much larger clone lies one nucleotide away. V gene TRBV5-1 combines with J gene TRBJ2-3; 9 nucleotides match TRBD1. This CDR3 is built from 16 residues. The V segment lost 0 bases and the J segment 4 bases; nucleotides outside the gene matches: 6. CDR1 SGHRS and CDR2 YFSETQ come from the germline V gene. CDR3 nucleotide sequence: TGCGCCAGCAGCTTGGCTGGGACAGGGACACCAGATACGCAGTATTTT. Translated: CASSLAGTGTPDTQYF.

In its sample, this clonotype was seen a few times. CDR3 nucleotides: TGTGCCAGCAGCTTGGCCACACGTTATAGCAATCAGCCCCAGCATTTT. It translates to CASSLATRYSNQPQHF. This chain links TRBV5-8 with TRBJ1-5; unclear D gene. Germline lookup yields CDR1 SGHTS and CDR2 YDEGEE. Deletions cut 0 bases from V and 0 bases from J, with 10 bases between. CDR3 length equals 16 residues.

The chain combines TRBV6-5 with TRBJ2-7; the D gene is possibly TRBD1 (5 bases). The CDR3 length is 15 residues. V shed 0 bases and J shed 1 base, with 10 bases lying between them. Germline assignment: CDR1 MNHEY and CDR2 SVGAGI. In DNA, the CDR3 is TGTGCCAGCAGTTACTCGGCCCAGGGTTCCTACGAGCAGTACTTC. This codes for CASSYSAQGSYEQYF.

The chain is built from TRBV6-6 and TRBJ2-2; D not resolved. The CDR3 length is 14 residues. The V gene's germline CDR1 is MNHNY and CDR2 SVGAGI (reference sequence). V was trimmed by 6 bases and J by 6 bases, leaving 14 bases between them. CDR3 nucleotides: TGTGCCAGCAGCGTAGACATATTTGCCGGGGAGCTGTTTTTT. This sequence encodes CASSVDIFAGELFF.

A few counts support this clonotype. The rearrangement joins TRBV27 to TRBJ2-2; 11 bases fit TRBD1. Trimming took 6 bases from V and 4 from J; bases not matched to a gene: 7. Germline CDR1 is MNHEY and CDR2 is SMNVEV (reference sequence). This CDR3 is 16 amino acids long. The CDR3 loop is CASSLRTGGFTGELFF. The CDR3 DNA is TGTGCCAGCAGCCTAAGGACAGGGGGCTTCACCGGGGAGCTGTTTTTT.

The genes are TRBV12-3 or TRBV12-4 and TRBJ1-2; possibly TRBD1 for D (6 bases). V was pared by 7 bases and J by 4 bases, with 16 bases between. The CDR3 runs to 14 residues. Written as DNA, the CDR3 is TGTGCCAGCACCCAAACAGGGCCCATCTATGGCTACACCTTC. Encoded protein: CASTQTGPIYGYTF.

This chain joins TRBV7-2 and TRBJ2-5, with 10 nucleotides matching TRBD2. The CDR3 runs to 16 residues. Per the germline V gene, CDR1 is SGHTA and CDR2 is FQGNSA. Trimming cost V 2 bases and J 5 bases; bases outside gene matches: 8. CDR3 nucleotide sequence: TGTGCCAGCAGCTTACTAGCGGGGGCTACCCCTGAGACCCAGTACTTC. It is translated as CASSLLAGATPETQYF.

The chain has TRBV30 and TRBJ2-2, with TRBD1 as a possible D gene (5 bases). CDR3 length: 15 residues. V lost 2 bases, J lost 1 base, and 11 bases lay in between. Per the germline V gene, CDR1 is GTSNPN and CDR2 is SVGIG (reference sequence). The CDR3 loop reads CAWSLVGLNTGELFF. The CDR3 DNA reads TGTGCCTGGAGTCTGGTGGGGCTGAACACCGGGGAGCTGTTTTTT.

The V call is TRBV12-3 or TRBV12-4, the J call TRBJ1-5, with TRBD1 identical over 7 bases. This CDR3 comprises 16 residues. Trimming removed 3 bases from V and 4 bases from J; junction bases left unmatched: 9. CDR3 bases: TGTGCCAGCAGTTTTATAACGGGACAGCGGAATCAGCCCCAGCATTTT. Residues: CASSFITGQRNQPQHF.